These T cell receptor beta chains were read from a single sample in a study of early T cells in non-severe SARS-CoV-2 infection. TCRdb reanalysed the 5' RACE reads using MiXCR and keeps one entry per CDR3 protein. The table has about 52,000 distinct CDR3 sequences, around 10% seen once; the top ten hold around 14%. Material: whole blood. These receptors were obtained from an adult who was a healthcare worker with PCR-confirmed SARS-CoV-2 infection or an uninfected control (not recorded which). Each CDR3 is given with its conserved first and last residue. Each record gives: V gene, CDR3 protein.

V: TRBV20-1
CDR3: CSPSPSTDTQYF

V: TRBV6-5
CDR3: CASMPSSGESYGYTF

V: TRBV6-1
CDR3: CASSEFTGAGELFF

V: TRBV5-1
CDR3: CASSFAGGETQYF

V: TRBV4-1
CDR3: CASSQDPGLSYEQYF

V: TRBV7-3
CDR3: CASGRTANTEAFF

V: TRBV7-9
CDR3: CASSFNRLGTDTQYF

V: TRBV19
CDR3: CASSILGGTYEQYF

V: TRBV3-1
CDR3: CASSQGLTSGREYNEQFF

V: TRBV7-2
CDR3: CASSQDRGLEYF

V: TRBV7-6
CDR3: CASSKGGLATETQYF

V: TRBV7-2
CDR3: CASSQGGGGSYEQYF

V: TRBV20-1
CDR3: CSASPGDAGEQYF

V: TRBV28
CDR3: CASSLIPSRSPYEQYF

V: TRBV20-1
CDR3: CSARDGTGNYGYTF

V: TRBV6-1
CDR3: CASSAYQPQHF

V: TRBV4-1
CDR3: CASTQDGTAGNTIYF

V: TRBV7-2
CDR3: CASGPTSGSNTQYF